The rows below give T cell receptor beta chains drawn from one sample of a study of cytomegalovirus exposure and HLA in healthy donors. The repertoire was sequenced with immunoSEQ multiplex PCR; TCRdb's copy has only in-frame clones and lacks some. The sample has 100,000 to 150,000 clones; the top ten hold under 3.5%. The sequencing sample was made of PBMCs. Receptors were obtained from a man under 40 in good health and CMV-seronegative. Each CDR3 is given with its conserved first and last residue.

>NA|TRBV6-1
CASTLTSSYEQYF
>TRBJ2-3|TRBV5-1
CASSLPADTQYF
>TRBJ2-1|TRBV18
CASSPPGLFQDNEQFF
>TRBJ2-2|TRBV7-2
CASSPRGPGELFF
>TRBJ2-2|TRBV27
CASSLRQGISGELFF
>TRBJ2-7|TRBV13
CAGRTNRGYLRYEQYF
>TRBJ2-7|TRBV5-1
CASSGGLADTYEQYF
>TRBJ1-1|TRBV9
CASSGTFNTEAFF
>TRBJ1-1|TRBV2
CASSGGRDGTEAFF
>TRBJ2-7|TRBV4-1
CASSQDFGQGASLSYEQYF
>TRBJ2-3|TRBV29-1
CSVEPGWGTDTQYF
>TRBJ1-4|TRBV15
CATRIGQGARISRTEKLFF
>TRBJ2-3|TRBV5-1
CASSLEGVSSTDTQYF
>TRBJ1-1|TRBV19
CASSNSMLENTEAFF
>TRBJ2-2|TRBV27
CASSLGLAGVNTGELFF
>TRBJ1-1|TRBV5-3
CARSLGAVVVARNTEAFF
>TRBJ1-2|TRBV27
CASSLGAGNYGYTF
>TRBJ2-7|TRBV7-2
CASSLGTGVYYEQYF
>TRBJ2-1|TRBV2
CASSREDRGELFF
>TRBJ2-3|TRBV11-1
CASSLALYAGTDTQYF
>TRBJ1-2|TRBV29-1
CSVFSLTGTERAIRFGGYTF
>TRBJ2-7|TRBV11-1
CASSSGTGFYEQYF
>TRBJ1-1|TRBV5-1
CASSLAPGDEAFF
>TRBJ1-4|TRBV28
CASSWQGEGEKLFF
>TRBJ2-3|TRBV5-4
CASSFRGTSGALTDTQYF
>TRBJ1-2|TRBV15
CATSREQNYGYTF
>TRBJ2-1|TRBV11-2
CASSTEQGEGEQFF
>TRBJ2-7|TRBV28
CASSFDTQKYF
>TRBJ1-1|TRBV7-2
CASSRRGIRAEAFF
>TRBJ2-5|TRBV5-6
CASSLVGAGQETQYF
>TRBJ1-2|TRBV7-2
CASSLRARGGLLF
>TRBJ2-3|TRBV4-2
CASSRRGAGGPVDTQYF
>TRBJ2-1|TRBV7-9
CASSLAGDNEQFF
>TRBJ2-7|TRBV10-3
CAISTLPAGESYEQYF
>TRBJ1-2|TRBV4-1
CATSAGTSGYTF
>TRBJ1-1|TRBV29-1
CSAGGGGQGAGGTEAFF
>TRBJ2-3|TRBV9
CASSPPQDRNTDTQYF
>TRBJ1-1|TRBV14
CASSLLKWRASNTEAFF
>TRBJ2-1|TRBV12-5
CASALDRGLYNEQFF
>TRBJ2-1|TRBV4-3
CASSHELTSGATHEQFF
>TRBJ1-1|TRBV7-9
CASSSTGNTEAFF
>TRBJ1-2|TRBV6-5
CASDGGREVDGYTF
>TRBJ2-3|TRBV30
CAWSPGGRRTDTQYF
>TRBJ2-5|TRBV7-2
CASSSGLAGGETQYF
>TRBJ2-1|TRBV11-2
CASSPNPGGDNEQFF
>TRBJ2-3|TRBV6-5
CASSFLAGGTDTQYF
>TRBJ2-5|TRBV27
CASSSGTGDQETQYF
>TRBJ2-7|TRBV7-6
CASSLYGGSADEQYF
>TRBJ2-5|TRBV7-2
CASSYPEWGGQETQYF
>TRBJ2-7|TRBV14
CASSQGPSGVYEQYF
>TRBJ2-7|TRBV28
CATAVPYEQYF
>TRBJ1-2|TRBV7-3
CASSSSGGDGYTF
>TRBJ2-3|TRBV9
CASSPQGSTDTQYF
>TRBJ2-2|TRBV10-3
CAITGGPGTGELFF
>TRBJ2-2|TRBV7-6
CASSLFLAGGPGTGELFF
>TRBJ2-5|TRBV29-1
CSVERGVDQYF
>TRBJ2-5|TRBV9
CASSATGAWETQYF
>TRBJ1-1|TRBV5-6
CASSLPRDTEAFF
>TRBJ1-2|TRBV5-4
CASTLQGPMMGYTF
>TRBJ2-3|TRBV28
CASSSAEAYTQYF